The source of this T cell receptor beta chain is a study of PD-1 blockade in classical Hodgkin lymphoma. Findings and limits, study-wide: Patients with a complete response exhibited baseline diversity comparable to newly diagnosed patients. The drivers behind the repertoire differences, possibly disease activity or prior therapy, remain undefined.

To note about this clone: Its antigen is not identified.

CDR3 length: 13 residues. V lost 7 bases to trimming and J lost 6 bases, with 16 bases between them. Germline V gene lookup returns CDR1 GTSNPN and CDR2 SVGIG (reference sequence). No patient escaped relapse after autologous stem cell transplantation, and brentuximab vedotin exposure varied. Profiled with immunoSEQ multiplex PCR; TCRdb holds only in-frame clones, not every one. The profile shows approximately 59,000 clones, 80% to 95% of them singletons. The V and J genes are TRBV30 and TRBJ1-5, with D perhaps matching TRBD1 (6 bases). Specimen: peripheral blood mononuclear cells (PBMCs), collected before the second cycle of nivolumab. This clonotype originated in a human donor with classical Hodgkin lymphoma. CDR3 region: CAFAGGHAQPQHF. The DNA for the CDR3 is TGTGCCTTTGCGGGGGGGCATGCTCAGCCCCAGCATTTT.